This is a list of T cell receptor beta chains from one sample in a study of PD-L1 blockade in urothelial cancer. TCRdb keeps only in-frame clones here, not all; method: immunoSEQ multiplex PCR. The sample has approximately 91,000 clones; approximately 82% are singletons. Source: PBMCs, taken around atezolizumab (anti-PD-L1) treatment. All receptors derive from a man aged 65 to 79 with urothelial cancer. The CDR3 runs from the conserved cysteine through the conserved F or W. The D gene is left open where the match is weak. The size entry is marked missing in some rows and otherwise reads once, few, many or a size class.

v_gene,d_gene,j_gene,abundance,CDR3aa,CDR3nt
TRBV10-2,TRBD2,TRBJ2-5,-,CASSRGGETQYF,TGCGCCAGCAGTCGGGGGGGAGAGACCCAGTACTTC
TRBV12-2,-,TRBJ2-2,-,CASRSRGFGSITGELFF,TGTGCAAGTCGCTCCAGGGGGTTCGGGAGTATAACCGGGGAGCTGTTTTTT
TRBV2,TRBD2,TRBJ2-7,-,CASSAGLGSYEQYF,TGTGCCAGCAGTGCGGGACTAGGGAGCTACGAGCAGTACTTC
TRBV30,TRBD1,TRBJ1-5,-,CAWRPKVQGDYQPQHF,TGTGCCTGGAGGCCAAAGGTACAGGGGGACTATCAGCCCCAGCATTTT
TRBV5-4,TRBD2,TRBJ2-7,-,CASRPGTSDEQYF,TGTGCCAGCAGACCCGGGACTAGTGACGAGCAGTACTTC
TRBV2,TRBD1,TRBJ1-1,few,CASSEQGDTEAFF,TGTGCCAGCAGTGAACAGGGGGACACTGAAGCTTTCTTT
TRBV4-1,-,TRBJ1-4,-,CASSQVRAVEKLFF,TGCGCCAGCAGCCAAGTCAGGGCCGTGGAAAAACTGTTTTTT
TRBV19,-,TRBJ1-4,-,CASSGENEKLFF,TGTGCCAGTAGTGGAGAAAATGAAAAACTGTTTTTT
TRBV7-9,-,TRBJ2-7,-,CASSSGTGNYEQYF,TGTGCCAGCAGCTCCGGTACAGGGAACTACGAGCAGTACTTC
TRBV5-8,TRBD2,TRBJ2-1,few,CASSLGLVAYNEQFF,TGTGCCAGCAGCCTGGGACTAGTGGCCTACAATGAGCAGTTCTTC
TRBV5-1,-,TRBJ2-2,-,CASSLGTSNTGELFF,TGCGCCAGCAGCCTCGGGACTTCTAACACCGGGGAGCTGTTTTTT
TRBV7-3,TRBD2,TRBJ2-3,few,CASSRGLAVTDTQYF,TGTGCCAGCAGCCGGGGACTAGCGGTCACAGATACGCAGTATTTT
TRBV5-5,TRBD1,TRBJ2-2,-,CASSRTAGGNTGELFF,TGTGCCAGCAGCCGGACAGCAGGGGGCAACACCGGGGAGCTGTTTTTT
TRBV7-2,TRBD1,TRBJ1-5,-,CASSLGTGKKPQHF,TGTGCCAGCAGCTTAGGGACAGGGAAGAAGCCCCAGCATTTT
TRBV7-2,-,TRBJ2-7,-,CASRAAGIYEQYF,TGTGCCAGCAGGGCGGCGGGGATCTACGAGCAGTACTTC
TRBV6-5,-,TRBJ1-1,-,CASSYGEDTEAFF,TGTGCCAGCAGTTACGGGGAGGACACTGAAGCTTTCTTT
TRBV28,TRBD2,TRBJ2-1,-,CASSLGWTSGNNEQFF,TGTGCCAGCAGTTTAGGATGGACTAGCGGGAATAATGAGCAGTTCTTC
TRBV19,TRBD2,TRBJ2-5,-,CASSKGLAGEVETQYF,TGTGCCAGTAGTAAGGGACTAGCGGGAGAGGTAGAGACCCAGTACTTC
TRBV6-5,-,TRBJ2-3,-,CASSYYGFRSTDTQYF,TGTGCCAGCAGTTACTACGGGTTTAGGAGCACAGATACGCAGTATTTT
TRBV4-3,-,TRBJ1-3,-,CASSQEGQGSGNTIYF,TGCGCCAGCAGCCAAGAGGGGCAGGGCTCTGGAAACACCATATATTTT
TRBV7-9,-,TRBJ1-1,-,CASSQTGYEAFF,TGTGCCAGCAGCCAAACAGGATATGAAGCTTTCTTT
TRBV29-1,TRBD2,TRBJ2-1,few,CSVEASGRGEQFF,TGCAGCGTTGAGGCTAGCGGGAGAGGTGAGCAGTTCTTC
TRBV6-5,-,TRBJ1-5,-,CASRGGASNQPQHF,TGTGCCAGCAGGGGGGGGGCGAGCAATCAGCCCCAGCATTTT
TRBV19,-,TRBJ2-1,-,CASSIGGEQFF,TGTGCCAGTAGTATAGGAGGTGAGCAGTTCTTC
TRBV18,-,TRBJ2-6,-,CASSPPQVPSSGANVLTF,TGTGCCAGCTCACCCCCACAGGTCCCGAGCTCTGGGGCCAACGTCCTGACTTTC
TRBV11-3,-,TRBJ2-7,-,CASSPDRTYEQYF,TGTGCCAGCAGCCCTGACAGGACCTACGAGCAGTACTTC
TRBV19,TRBD1,TRBJ2-3,once,CASSPTGAGDTQYF,TGTGCCAGTAGTCCGACAGGGGCGGGAGATACGCAGTATTTT
TRBV5-8,-,TRBJ2-2,-,CASSQEGGQAGELFF,TGTGCCAGCAGCCAAGAGGGGGGGCAAGCCGGGGAGCTGTTTTTT
TRBV19,TRBD2,TRBJ2-1,-,CASRSPGTRIPEQFF,TGTGCCAGTAGATCCCCCGGGACTAGGATACCTGAGCAGTTCTTC
TRBV6-4,TRBD1,TRBJ2-3,many,CASSAGQVESDTQYF,TGTGCCAGCAGTGCAGGACAGGTTGAGTCAGATACGCAGTATTTT
TRBV5-1,-,TRBJ2-7,-,CASSLVIEGGEQYF,TGCGCCAGCAGCTTGGTTATTGAGGGAGGCGAGCAGTACTTC
TRBV19,TRBD1,TRBJ1-2,once,CASSSGTGGYGYTF,TGTGCCAGTAGTAGCGGGACAGGGGGCTATGGCTACACCTTC